A single sample is the source of the 20 T cell receptor beta chains below, sequenced in a study of identical twins. One entry per CDR3 protein, called by TCRdb with MiXCR from the 5' RACE reads. The profile covers 600,000 to 850,000 distinct CDR3 sequences, with 15% to 20% appearing a single time and around 12% taken by the ten largest. This sample was shared with a second study, whose subject was T cells expressing NK-cell markers.

Sequenced input: PBMCs. The receptors shown here come from a woman aged 18-35 years in good health.

A few counts support this clonotype. The genes are TRBV2 and TRBJ2-7, with 8 bases fitting TRBD1. The CDR3 spans 14 residues. J was trimmed by 2 bases and V by 5 bases; bases with no gene match: 5. The germline CDR1 and CDR2 sequences are SNHLY and FYNNEI. DNA for the CDR3: TGTGCCAGCAGTCCCAGGGGGCTGCCCTACGAGCAGTACTTC. Translated: CASSPRGLPYEQYF.

The V gene is TRBV2, the J gene TRBJ2-1, with D perhaps matching TRBD2 (6 bases). Trimming left V 3 bases short and J 0 bases short, with 9 bases between. CDR1 is SNHLY, CDR2 FYNNEI, per germline. The CDR3 has 15 amino acids. The CDR3 loop is CASSEGTPSYNEQFF. For the CDR3, the DNA is TGTGCCAGCAGTGAGGGGACTCCCTCCTACAATGAGCAGTTCTTC.

This clonotype occurred a few times. The V gene is TRBV20-1, the J gene TRBJ1-5; maybe TRBD1 (6 bases). With 4 bases removed from V and 3 bases from J, the gap between germline ends came to 7 bases. The CDR3 has 12 amino acids. The germline V gene has CDR1 DFQATT and CDR2 SNEGSKA (reference sequence). The CDR3 bases are TGCAGTGCTACAGGGGTCAATCAGCCCCAGCATTTT. It is translated as CSATGVNQPQHF.

V and J are TRBV7-9 and TRBJ2-7; D is unresolved. Trimming took off 5 bases at V and 0 bases at J, with 17 bases between the two ends. Germline values: CDR1 SEHNR, CDR2 FQNEAQ (reference sequence). The CDR3 has 16 residues. The CDR3: CASSPLSSANSYEQYF. In nucleotides, the CDR3 is TGTGCCAGCAGCCCTCTAAGCAGCGCGAACTCCTACGAGCAGTACTTC.

This clonotype was recorded a few times. The rearrangement links TRBV20-1 to TRBJ2-1; the match to TRBD2 covers 10 bases. There are 14 residues in the CDR3. The trim removed 5 bases at V and 7 bases at J, leaving 8 bases unmatched. Looked up from germline, CDR1 is DFQATT and CDR2 is SNEGSKA (reference sequence). CDR3: CSAHLAGVSNEQFF. Here the CDR3 DNA reads TGCAGTGCTCACCTAGCGGGAGTATCAAATGAGCAGTTCTTC.

The chain is built from TRBV7-9 and TRBJ2-4, with unresolved D. Germline CDR1 reads SEHNR; CDR2 reads FQNEAQ (reference sequence). Trimming removed 6 bases at V and 4 bases at J, with 13 bases between. The CDR3 spans 14 residues. The CDR3 region is CASRPRSDKNIQYF. CDR3 in DNA: TGTGCCAGCAGACCCCGATCCGATAAAAACATTCAGTACTTC.

This clonotype has just a few counts. The genes are TRBV12-3 or TRBV12-4 and TRBJ2-2; 7 nucleotides line up with TRBD1. The length of the CDR3 is 13 residues. V gave up 6 bases and J gave up 6 bases; unmatched junction bases: 4. The CDR3 sequence is CASSHRGPGELFF. In DNA form, the CDR3 reads TGTGCCAGCAGCCACAGGGGCCCCGGGGAGCTGTTTTTT.

J is TRBJ2-5 and V is TRBV6-2 or TRBV6-3, with D uncertain. The CDR3 has 12 amino acids. Germline-derived CDR1 and CDR2 are MNHEY and SVGEGT. The V end lost 7 bases, the J end lost 4 bases, and 10 bases lay between the germline ends. CDR3 protein: CASTLIGETQYF. As DNA, the CDR3 is TGTGCCAGCACCCTTATCGGAGAGACCCAGTACTTC.

In its sample, this clonotype was seen many times. In nucleotides, the CDR3 is TGTGCCAGCAGTCCGCCCCTAGCGGGGGCACAAGAGACCCAGTACTTC. It encodes CASSPPLAGAQETQYF. The chain couples TRBV6-2 or TRBV6-3 to TRBJ2-5; 10 positions agree with TRBD2. CDR1 MNHEY and CDR2 SVGEGT come from the germline V gene. CDR3 length equals 16 residues. Losses at the gene ends were 5 bases for V and 2 bases for J; bases not matched to a gene: 8.

This clonotype showed up just a few times. V is TRBV4-3 and J is TRBJ2-2; no reliable D call. CDR1 LGHNA and CDR2 YSLEER come from the germline V gene. Trimming stripped 0 bases from V and 0 bases from J, with 8 bases between. The CDR3 is made up of 16 amino acids. CDR3 amino acids: CASSQEGGANTGELFF. CDR3 coding DNA: TGCGCCAGCAGCCAAGAAGGCGGTGCGAACACCGGGGAGCTGTTTTTT.

This clonotype has more than one count but fewer than ten. This chain connects TRBV5-5 to TRBJ2-7; D unclear. Germline CDR1 SGHKS, CDR2 YYEKEE (reference sequence). Trimming left V 0 bases short and J 0 bases short, with 10 bases between. The CDR3 is 15 residues long. The CDR3 DNA is TGTGCCAGCAGCTTGGAAGGGAATCCCTCCTACGAGCAGTACTTC. The encoded protein is CASSLEGNPSYEQYF.

The table lists this clonotype with a few counts. This sequence joins TRBV20-1 and TRBJ2-5; TRBD1 matches at 9 bases. CDR1 and CDR2 (germline): DFQATT, SNEGSKA (reference sequence). J lost 5 bases, V lost 2 bases, and 9 bases had no gene match. The length of the CDR3 is 15 residues. In DNA form, the CDR3 reads TGCAGTGCTAGAAACCCAAAAGGACAGGGGGAGACCCAGTACTTC. It encodes CSARNPKGQGETQYF.

This clonotype has a handful of counts. The rearrangement uses TRBV20-1 and TRBJ2-7, with 8 nucleotides matching TRBD1. Trimming at V came to 3 bases and at J to 1 base, leaving 11 bases not matched to a gene. The CDR3 is 16 residues long. CDR1 DFQATT and CDR2 SNEGSKA come from the germline V gene (reference sequence). The CDR3 region has the DNA TGCAGTGCTAGGTTGCGACAGGGGTTTCCTTCCTACGAGCAGTACTTC. It codes for CSARLRQGFPSYEQYF.

The genes are TRBV27 and TRBJ2-7; the D gene is possibly TRBD1 (5 bases). Germline CDR1 is MNHEY and CDR2 is SMNVEV (reference sequence). This CDR3 has 14 residues. The V gene lost 0 bases and the J gene lost 7 bases, with 13 bases spanning the gap. The CDR3 region is CASSLSWQGQEQYF. DNA of the CDR3: TGTGCCAGCAGTTTATCGTGGCAGGGTCAAGAGCAGTACTTC.

The chain links TRBV13 to TRBJ2-3, with 9 bases aligning to TRBD2. The CDR3 spans 16 residues. The ends lost 1 base at V and 2 bases at J; junction bases unmatched: 4. CDR1 is PRHDT and CDR2 is FYEKMQ in the germline V gene (reference sequence). This CDR3 reads CASSLVAGDATDTQYF. The DNA for the CDR3 is TGTGCCAGCAGCTTAGTAGCGGGGGACGCCACAGATACGCAGTATTTT.

The V and J genes are TRBV9 and TRBJ1-2; TRBD1 aligns across 9 bases. The CDR3 totals 18 residues. The V and J ends lost 4 bases and 1 base, in that order; junction bases with no gene match: 14. Germline CDR1 is SGDLS and CDR2 is YYNGEE. CDR3: CASSSSPGTGMLNYGYTF. Here the CDR3 DNA reads TGTGCCAGCAGCTCAAGTCCCGGGACAGGGATGCTTAACTATGGCTACACCTTC.

The rearrangement joins TRBV24-1 to TRBJ2-1, with D possibly TRBD2 on 6 matching bases. Germline loops: CDR1 KGHDR, CDR2 SFDVKD. The CDR3 contains 16 residues. V shed 4 bases and J shed 6 bases, with 18 bases lying between them. In nucleotides, the CDR3 is TGTGCCACCAGTGACTGGGGGAAGGGTAGCGGCAATGAGCAGTTCTTC. Its protein product is CATSDWGKGSGNEQFF.

The chain recombines TRBV12-3 or TRBV12-4 with TRBJ1-5; 10 positions match TRBD1. The CDR3 is 14 amino acids. Trimming at V came to 8 bases and at J to 5 bases, leaving 6 bases not matched to a gene. CDR3 sequence: CASGPGQGDQPQHF. The DNA for the CDR3 is TGTGCCAGCGGTCCCGGACAGGGGGATCAGCCCCAGCATTTT.

The V and J genes are TRBV6-2 or TRBV6-3 and TRBJ2-7, with D perhaps matching TRBD1 or TRBD2 (5 bases each). V was trimmed by 3 bases and J by 2 bases, leaving 11 bases between them. Germline CDR1 and CDR2: MNHEY and SVGEGT. The CDR3 has 14 residues. Here the CDR3 reads CASSYRDGAYEQYF. The CDR3 DNA is TGTGCCAGCAGTTATCGGGACGGAGCCTACGAGCAGTACTTC.

This clonotype was counted only a few times. The chain is built from TRBV29-1 and TRBJ2-1, with TRBD1 identical over 11 bases. V shed 4 bases, J shed 5 bases, and the junction held 7 bases outside the gene matches. This CDR3 is 15 amino acids long. CDR1 SQVTM and CDR2 ANQGSEA come from the germline V gene. CDR3 sequence reads: CSVGGGDRGNNEQFF. The CDR3 DNA follows: TGCAGCGTTGGAGGTGGGGACAGGGGGAACAATGAGCAGTTCTTC.